This T cell receptor (beta chain) originates from a study of blood T cell repertoires in COVID-19. Under the authors' procedure: Estimation of nucleated cell counts relied on the amplification of reference gene primers. Data came from immunoSEQ multiplex PCR; TCRdb stores just in-frame clones and leaves some out. V and J calls and clone size follow that table, whereas D and trimming were derived from the DNA. The sample includes 250,000 or so clones, more than 70% seen only once; the top ten take 0.75% to 1%. Germline V gives CDR1 LGHDT, CDR2 YNNKEL (reference sequence). V lost 3 bases and J lost 0, with 10 bases in between. The CDR3 is 15 amino acids.

The sequencing sample was made of peripheral blood. This sequence was found in a woman in her 40s who had recovered from COVID-19. The rearrangement joins TRBV3-1 (or the pseudogene TRBV3-2) to TRBJ2-3; perhaps TRBD2 as D (6 bases). CDR3 protein: CASSHAGYSTDTQYF. The CDR3 region has the DNA TGTGCCAGCAGCCACGCGGGGTATAGCACAGATACGCAGTATTTT.